This T cell receptor (beta chain) was sequenced for a study of blood T cell repertoires in COVID-19. Source study methods: Reference gene primers were amplified, and this amplification served to estimate nucleated cell counts. Sequencing was performed with immunoSEQ multiplex PCR; in TCRdb, only in-frame clones are kept and a portion is missing. Clone size and the V and J calls come from that table; the DNA yielded D and trimming. The table lists approximately 160,000 clones, 76% of them singletons. Germline V gives CDR1 MNHEY, CDR2 SMNVEV (reference sequence). Trimming cost V 6 bases and J 0 bases, with 9 bases left between them. The CDR3 is 15 amino acids.

The sample comprised peripheral blood. The genes are TRBV27 and TRBJ1-6; D unresolved. The receptor comes from a woman of 80 years or more with acute or convalescent COVID-19. Here the CDR3 reads CASRLRSSYNSPLHF. The CDR3 nucleotides are TGTGCCAGCAGATTGAGGAGCTCCTATAATTCACCCCTCCACTTT.